This T cell receptor beta chain appears in the sequencing data of a study of blood T cell repertoires in COVID-19. Study background: Collection of acute and convalescent COVID-19 samples took place in the United States, Italy and Spain. Sources were T cells, B-cell-depleted T cells, or PBMCs; the material itself was cDNA or gDNA.

V lost 6 bases to trimming and J lost 6 bases, with 38 bases between them. The CDR3 is 21 residues long. The germline gives CDR1 MDHEN, CDR2 SYDVKM. Per the study methods: The authors estimated nucleated cell counts from reference gene primer amplification. Some clones are missing from TCRdb's copy, which holds only in-frame ones; the method was immunoSEQ multiplex PCR. The DNA gave D and trimming, while V, J and clone size come from that table. The top ten hold about 12% of the sample, which has 35,000 to 45,000 clones, around 83% seen once. Sequenced material: peripheral blood. The chain employs TRBV28 and TRBJ1-2; D possibly corresponds to TRBD1 (5 bases). The TCR was taken from a woman in her 70s in a cohort sampled during active COVID-19. CDR3 amino acids: CASRSGATMIQLYSETDGYTF. In DNA form, the CDR3 reads TGTGCCAGCAGGTCTGGGGCCACAATGATTCAACTCTACTCGGAAACGGATGGCTACACCTTC.